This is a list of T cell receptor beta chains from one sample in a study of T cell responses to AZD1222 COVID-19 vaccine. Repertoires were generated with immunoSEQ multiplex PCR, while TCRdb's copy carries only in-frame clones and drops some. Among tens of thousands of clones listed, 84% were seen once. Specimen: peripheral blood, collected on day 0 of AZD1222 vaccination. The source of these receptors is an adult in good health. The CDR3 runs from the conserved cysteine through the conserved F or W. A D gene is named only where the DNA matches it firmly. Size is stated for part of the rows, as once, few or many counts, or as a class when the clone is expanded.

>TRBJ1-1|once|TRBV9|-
TGTGCCAGCAGCGCCTCGAACAGGCTGAACACTGAAGCTTTCTTT
CASSASNRLNTEAFF
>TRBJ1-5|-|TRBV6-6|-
TGTGCCAGCAGTAAGTGGGACAATCAGCCCCAGCATTTT
CASSKWDNQPQHF
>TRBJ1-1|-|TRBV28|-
TGTGCCAGCACTTCAACAATGAACACTGAAGCTTTCTTT
CASTSTMNTEAFF
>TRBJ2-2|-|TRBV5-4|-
TGTGCCAGCAGCCCCGGATTGGGACAGAACACCGGGGAGCTGTTTTTT
CASSPGLGQNTGELFF
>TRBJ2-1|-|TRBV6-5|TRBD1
TGTGCCAGCAGTCTCTACAGGGGGGAAGAGCAGTTCTTC
CASSLYRGEEQFF
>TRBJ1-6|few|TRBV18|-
TGTGCCAGCTCACACGCAAGGAGGCAAAGCTCCTATAATTCACCCCTCCACTTT
CASSHARRQSSYNSPLHF
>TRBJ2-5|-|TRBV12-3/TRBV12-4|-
TGTGCCAGCAGTCAGGGACCGGAGACCCAGTACTTC
CASSQGPETQYF
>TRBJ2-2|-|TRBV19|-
-
CASSIESRLRAGELFF
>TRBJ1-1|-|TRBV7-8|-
TGTGCCAGCAGCTCTCGCGAAGAACCGGGACTTTTCTTT
CASSSREEPGLFF
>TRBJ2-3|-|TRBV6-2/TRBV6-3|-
TGTGCCAGCAGTTACAGGGACACAGATACGCAGTATTTT
CASSYRDTDTQYF
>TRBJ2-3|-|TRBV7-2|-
TGTGCCAGCCGGAGCACAGATACGCAGTATTTT
CASRSTDTQYF
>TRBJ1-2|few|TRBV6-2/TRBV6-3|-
TGTGCCAGCAGTTACTCGGACACCCTCCCTTATGGCTACACCTTC
CASSYSDTLPYGYTF
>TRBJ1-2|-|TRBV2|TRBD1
TGTGCCAGCAATCCCACCACCCTTCGACAGGGGCGAACTGGCTACACCTTC
CASNPTTLRQGRTGYTF
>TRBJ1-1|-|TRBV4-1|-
TGCGCCAGCAGCCAATACATTACCCGGAACACTGAAGCTTTCTTT
CASSQYITRNTEAFF
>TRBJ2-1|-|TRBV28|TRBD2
TGTGCCAGCAGTTTAGATCTAGCGGGGGGGTACAATGAGCAGTTCTTC
CASSLDLAGGYNEQFF
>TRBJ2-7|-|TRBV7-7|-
TGTGCTAGCAGCTTATCGGCAGGGGTGGGCTACGAGCAGTACTTC
CASSLSAGVGYEQYF
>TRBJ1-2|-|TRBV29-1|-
TGCAGCGTTGAACAGGGGGGCTACACCTTC
CSVEQGGYTF
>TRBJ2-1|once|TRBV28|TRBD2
TGTGCCAGCAGTTCCGGGGCGAGCGGGGGAACCTACAATGAGCAGTTCTTC
CASSSGASGGTYNEQFF
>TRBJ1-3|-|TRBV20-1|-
TGCAGTGCTAGTTTGGGGGTTTCCTCTGGAAACACCATATATTTT
CSASLGVSSGNTIYF
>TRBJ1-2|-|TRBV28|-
TGTGCCAGCAGTTTAGTCTCCTATGGCTACACCTTC
CASSLVSYGYTF
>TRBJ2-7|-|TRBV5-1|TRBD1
TGCGCCAGCAGCTCCGGGACAGGGGGCTACGAGCAGTACTTC
CASSSGTGGYEQYF
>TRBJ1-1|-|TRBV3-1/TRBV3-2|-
TGTGCCAGCAGCTATTTACAGAGCACTGAAGCTTTCTTT
CASSYLQSTEAFF
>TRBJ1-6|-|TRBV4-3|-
TGCGCCAGCAGCCAAGGGGTGGGGGATACTAATTCACCCCTCCACTTT
CASSQGVGDTNSPLHF
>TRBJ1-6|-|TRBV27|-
TGTGCCAGCAGTTCAACTCGGAGGCCCCTCCACTTT
CASSSTRRPLHF
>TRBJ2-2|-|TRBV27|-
TGTGCCAGCAGTTTAAGGGAGGATCACACCGGGGAGCTGTTTTTT
CASSLREDHTGELFF
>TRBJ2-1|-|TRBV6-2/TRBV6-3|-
TGTGCCAGCAGTCACGGACCGAGCGACAGCTCCTACAATGAGCAGTTCTTC
CASSHGPSDSSYNEQFF
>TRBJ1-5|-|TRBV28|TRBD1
TGTGCCAGCAGTATCGGGCTAAACAGGGGGCATCAGCCCCAGCATTTT
CASSIGLNRGHQPQHF
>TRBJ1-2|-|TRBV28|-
TGTGCCAGCAGTAGTATAGCCGTCCGGGGCTACACCTTC
CASSSIAVRGYTF
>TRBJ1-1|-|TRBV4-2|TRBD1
TGTGCCAGCAGCCAAGCCGGGACAGGGCTTGAAGCTTTCTTT
CASSQAGTGLEAFF
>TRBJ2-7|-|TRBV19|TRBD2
TGTGCCAGTAGTATTGCTAGCGGGGGGCCATACTCCTACGAGCAGTACTTC
CASSIASGGPYSYEQYF
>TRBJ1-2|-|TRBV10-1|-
TGCGCCAGCAGACCCCAAGCAGGGCCTGGCTACACCTTC
CASRPQAGPGYTF
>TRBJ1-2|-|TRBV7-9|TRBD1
TGTGCCAGCAGCTTAGACTGGATGACAGGGGCTAACTATGGCTACACCTTC
CASSLDWMTGANYGYTF
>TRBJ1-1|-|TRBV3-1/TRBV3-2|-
TGTGCCAGCAGCCACATAAGGGGGGGGAGGACTGAAGCTTTCTTT
CASSHIRGGRTEAFF
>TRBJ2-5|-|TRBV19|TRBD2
TGTGCCAGTAGTACGCCCGCTAGCGGGAAAGAGACCCAGTACTTC
CASSTPASGKETQYF
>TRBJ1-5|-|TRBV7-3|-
TGTGCCAGCAGCTTCTCCCGGGACTTCAGTCAGCCCCAGCATTTT
CASSFSRDFSQPQHF
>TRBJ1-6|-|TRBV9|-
TGTGCCAGCAGCGTCGGAGAGAATTCACCCCTCCACTTT
CASSVGENSPLHF